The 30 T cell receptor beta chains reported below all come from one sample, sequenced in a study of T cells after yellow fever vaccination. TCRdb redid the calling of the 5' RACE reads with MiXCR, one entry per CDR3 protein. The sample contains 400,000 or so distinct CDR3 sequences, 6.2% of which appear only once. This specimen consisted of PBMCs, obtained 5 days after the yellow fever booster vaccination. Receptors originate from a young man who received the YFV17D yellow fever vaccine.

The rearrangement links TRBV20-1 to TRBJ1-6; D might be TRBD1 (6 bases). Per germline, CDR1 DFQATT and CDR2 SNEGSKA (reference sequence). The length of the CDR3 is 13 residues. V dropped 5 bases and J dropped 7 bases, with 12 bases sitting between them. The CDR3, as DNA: TGCAGTGCTTCCGGGACACTGAATTCACCCCTCCACTTT. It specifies CSASGTLNSPLHF.

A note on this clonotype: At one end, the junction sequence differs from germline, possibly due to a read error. In DNA form, the CDR3 reads TGTGCCAGCAGCGCCAACCTCGACTACGTGCAGTACTTC. Translating gives CASSANLDYVQYF. The rearrangement links TRBV7-6 to TRBJ2-7; D is perhaps TRBD2 (5 bases). The CDR3 runs 13 residues. Germline CDR1 and CDR2: SGHVS and FNYEAQ.

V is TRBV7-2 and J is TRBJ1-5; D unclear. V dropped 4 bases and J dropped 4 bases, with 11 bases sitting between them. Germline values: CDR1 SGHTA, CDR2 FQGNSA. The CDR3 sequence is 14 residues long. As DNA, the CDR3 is TGTGCCAGCAGCTCAACGAGGGTTAATCAGCCCCAGCATTTT. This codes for CASSSTRVNQPQHF.

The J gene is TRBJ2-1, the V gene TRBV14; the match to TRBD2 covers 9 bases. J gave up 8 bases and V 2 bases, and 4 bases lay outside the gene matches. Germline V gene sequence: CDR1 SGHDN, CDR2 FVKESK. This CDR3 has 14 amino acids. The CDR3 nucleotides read TGTGCCAGCAGCCAACTTAGCGGGAGAGATGAGCAGTTCTTC. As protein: CASSQLSGRDEQFF.

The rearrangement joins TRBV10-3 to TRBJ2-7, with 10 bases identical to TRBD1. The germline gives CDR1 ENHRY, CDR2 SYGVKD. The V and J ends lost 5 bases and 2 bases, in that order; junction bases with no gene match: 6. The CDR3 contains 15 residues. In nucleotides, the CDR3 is TGTGCCATCAGTCCGACCGGGACAGGGGCCTACGAGCAGTACTTC. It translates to CAISPTGTGAYEQYF.

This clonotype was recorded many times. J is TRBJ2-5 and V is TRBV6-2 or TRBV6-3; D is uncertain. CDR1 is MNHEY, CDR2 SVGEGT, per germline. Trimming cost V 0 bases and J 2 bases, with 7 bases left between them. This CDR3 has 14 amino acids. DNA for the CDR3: TGTGCCAGCAGTTACTCAGGACCGCAAGAGACCCAGTACTTC. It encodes CASSYSGPQETQYF.

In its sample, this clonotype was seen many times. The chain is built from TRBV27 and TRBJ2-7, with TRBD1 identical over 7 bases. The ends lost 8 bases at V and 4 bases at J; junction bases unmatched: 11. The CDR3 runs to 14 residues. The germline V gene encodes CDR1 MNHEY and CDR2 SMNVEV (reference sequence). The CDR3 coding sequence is TGTGCCAGCTCATACTCGGGGACAGATTACGAGCAGTACTTC. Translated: CASSYSGTDYEQYF.

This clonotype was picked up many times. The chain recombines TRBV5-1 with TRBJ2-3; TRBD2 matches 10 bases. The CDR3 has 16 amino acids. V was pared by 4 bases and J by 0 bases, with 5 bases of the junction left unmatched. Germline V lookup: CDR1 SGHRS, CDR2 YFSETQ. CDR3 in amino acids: CASSHRTSGSTDTQYF. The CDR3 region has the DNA TGCGCCAGCAGCCACCGGACTAGCGGTAGCACAGATACGCAGTATTTT.

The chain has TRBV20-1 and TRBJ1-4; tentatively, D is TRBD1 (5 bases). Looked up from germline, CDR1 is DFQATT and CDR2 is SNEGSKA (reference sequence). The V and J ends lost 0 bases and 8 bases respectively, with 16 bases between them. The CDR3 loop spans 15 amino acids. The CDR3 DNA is TGCAGTGCTAGAGATATGAGTAACAGGAAAGAAAAACTGTTTTTT. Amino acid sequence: CSARDMSNRKEKLFF.

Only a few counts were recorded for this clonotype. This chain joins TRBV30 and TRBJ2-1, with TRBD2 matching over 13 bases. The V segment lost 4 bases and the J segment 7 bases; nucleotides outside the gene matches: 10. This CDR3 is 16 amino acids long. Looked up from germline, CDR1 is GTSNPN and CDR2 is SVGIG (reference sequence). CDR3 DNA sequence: TGTGCCTGGACCAAGAACGGACTAGCGGGAGAAAATGAGCAGTTCTTC. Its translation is CAWTKNGLAGENEQFF.

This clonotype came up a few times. CDR3 sequence: CASSPSGNSYNEQFF. Here the CDR3 DNA reads TGTGCCAGCAGCCCCAGCGGGAACTCCTACAATGAGCAGTTCTTC. The chain employs TRBV7-9 and TRBJ2-1, with 7 nucleotides matching TRBD2. The germline V gene has CDR1 SEHNR and CDR2 FQNEAQ (reference sequence). The J segment lost 0 bases and the V segment lost 5 bases, leaving 4 bases of the junction unmatched. This CDR3 comprises 15 residues.

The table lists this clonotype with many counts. The CDR3 sequence is CASSDLGLAGNEQFF. The CDR3 DNA reads TGTGCCAGCAGTGACCTCGGACTAGCGGGCAATGAGCAGTTCTTC. The V and J genes are TRBV6-4 and TRBJ2-1; 11 nucleotides agree with TRBD2. This CDR3 is built from 15 residues. The germline V gene has CDR1 MRHNA and CDR2 SNTAGT. The V and J ends lost 2 bases and 6 bases, in that order; junction bases with no gene match: 3.

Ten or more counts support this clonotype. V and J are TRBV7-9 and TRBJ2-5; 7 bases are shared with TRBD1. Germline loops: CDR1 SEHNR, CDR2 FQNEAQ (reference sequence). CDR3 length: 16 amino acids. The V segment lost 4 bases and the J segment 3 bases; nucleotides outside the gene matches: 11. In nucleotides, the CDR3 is TGTGCCAGCAGCTCCCTCCGGGACAGCTTTAAAGAGACCCAGTACTTC. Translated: CASSSLRDSFKETQYF.

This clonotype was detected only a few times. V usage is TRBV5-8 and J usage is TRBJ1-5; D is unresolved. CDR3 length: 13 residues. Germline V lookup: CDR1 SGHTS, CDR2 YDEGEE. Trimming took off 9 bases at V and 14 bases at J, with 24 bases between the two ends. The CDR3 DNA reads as TGTGCCACCTCCCCGGGAGGACGGGAATCGAAGCATTTT. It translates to CATSPGGRESKHF. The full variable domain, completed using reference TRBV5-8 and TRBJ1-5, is EAGVTQSPTHLIKTRGQQATLRCSPISGHTSVYWYQQALGLGLQFLLWYDEGEERNRGNFPPRFSGRQFPNYSSELNVNALELEDSALYLCATSPGGRESKHFGDGTRLSIL.

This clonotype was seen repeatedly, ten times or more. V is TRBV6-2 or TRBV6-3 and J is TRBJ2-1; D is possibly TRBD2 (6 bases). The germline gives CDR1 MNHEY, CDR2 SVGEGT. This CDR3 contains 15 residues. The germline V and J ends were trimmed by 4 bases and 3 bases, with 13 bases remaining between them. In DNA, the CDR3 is TGTGCCAGCAGTTCAGCGGGTCGGGGCTACAATGAGCAGTTCTTC. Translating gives CASSSAGRGYNEQFF.

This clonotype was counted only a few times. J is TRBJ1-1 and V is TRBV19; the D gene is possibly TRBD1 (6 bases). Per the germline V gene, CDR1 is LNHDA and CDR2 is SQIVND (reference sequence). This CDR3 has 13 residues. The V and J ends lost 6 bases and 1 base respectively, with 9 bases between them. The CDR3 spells CASRTGRNTEAFF. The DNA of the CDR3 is TGTGCCAGTAGAACAGGGCGGAACACTGAAGCTTTCTTT.

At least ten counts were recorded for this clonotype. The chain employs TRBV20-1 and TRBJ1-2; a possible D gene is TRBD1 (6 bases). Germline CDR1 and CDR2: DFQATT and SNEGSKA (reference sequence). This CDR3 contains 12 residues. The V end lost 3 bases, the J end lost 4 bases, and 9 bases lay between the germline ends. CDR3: CSARGHGYGYTF. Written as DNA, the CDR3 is TGCAGTGCTAGGGGACACGGCTATGGCTACACCTTC.

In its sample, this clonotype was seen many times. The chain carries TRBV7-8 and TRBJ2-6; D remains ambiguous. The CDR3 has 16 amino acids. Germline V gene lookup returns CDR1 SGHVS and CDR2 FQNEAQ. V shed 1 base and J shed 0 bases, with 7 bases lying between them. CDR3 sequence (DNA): TGTGCCAGCAGCTTAGTCGGGTCCTCTGGGGCCAACGTCCTGACTTTC. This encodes CASSLVGSSGANVLTF.

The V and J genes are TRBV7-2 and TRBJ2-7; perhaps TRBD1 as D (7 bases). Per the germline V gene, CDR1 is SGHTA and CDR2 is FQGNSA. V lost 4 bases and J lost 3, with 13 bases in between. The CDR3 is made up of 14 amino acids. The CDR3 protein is CASSSGGSYYEQYF. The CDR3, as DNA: TGTGCCAGCAGCTCAGGGGGGAGTTACTACGAGCAGTACTTC. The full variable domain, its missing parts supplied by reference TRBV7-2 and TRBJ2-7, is GAGVSQSPSNKVTEKGKDVELRCDPISGHTALYWYRQSLGQGLEFLIYFQGNSAPDKSGLPSDRFSAERTGGSVSTLTIQRTQQEDSAVYLCASSSGGSYYEQYFGPGTRLTVT.

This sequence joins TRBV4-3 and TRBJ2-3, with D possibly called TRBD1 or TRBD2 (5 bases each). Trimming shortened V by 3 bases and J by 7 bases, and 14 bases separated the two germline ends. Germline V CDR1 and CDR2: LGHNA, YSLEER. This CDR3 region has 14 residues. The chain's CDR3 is CASSQNRDGYTQYF. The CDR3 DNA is TGCGCCAGCAGCCAGAACCGGGACGGGTATACGCAGTATTTT.

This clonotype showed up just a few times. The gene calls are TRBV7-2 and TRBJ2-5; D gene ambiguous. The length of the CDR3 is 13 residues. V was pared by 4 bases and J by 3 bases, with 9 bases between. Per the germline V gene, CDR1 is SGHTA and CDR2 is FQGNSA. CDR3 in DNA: TGTGCCAGCAGCTCCCCTAGTGAAGAGACCCAGTACTTC. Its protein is CASSSPSEETQYF.

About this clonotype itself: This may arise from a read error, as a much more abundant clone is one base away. Here the CDR3 DNA reads TGTGCCAGCAGTTATACCGGGACTAGCAGGGGGACCCAGTACTTC. Protein product: CASSYTGTSRGTQYF. J is TRBJ2-5 and V is TRBV6-2 or TRBV6-3; TRBD2 matches at 9 bases. This CDR3 is built from 15 residues. The germline CDR1 and CDR2 sequences are MNHEY and SVGEGT. Trimming removed 3 bases from V and 7 bases from J; junction bases left unmatched: 9.

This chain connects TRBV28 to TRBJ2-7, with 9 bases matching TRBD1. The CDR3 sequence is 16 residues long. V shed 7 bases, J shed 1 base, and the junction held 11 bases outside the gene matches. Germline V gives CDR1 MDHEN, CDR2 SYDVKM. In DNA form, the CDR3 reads TGTGCCAGCATTTCTTCGGTGACAGGGGGATCCTACGAGCAGTACTTC. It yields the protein CASISSVTGGSYEQYF. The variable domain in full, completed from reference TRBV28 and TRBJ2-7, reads DVKVTQSSRYLVKRTGEKVFLECVQDMDHENMFWYRQDPGLGLRLIYFSYDVKMKEKGDIPEGYSVSREKKERFSLILESASTNQTSMYLCASISSVTGGSYEQYFGPGTRLTVT.

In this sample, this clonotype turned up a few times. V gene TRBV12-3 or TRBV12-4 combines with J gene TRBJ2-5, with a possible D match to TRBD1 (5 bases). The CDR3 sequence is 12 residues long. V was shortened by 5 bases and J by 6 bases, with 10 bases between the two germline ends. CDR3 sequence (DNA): TGTGCCAGCAGTCAGATGGGGCAGACCCAGTACTTC. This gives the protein CASSQMGQTQYF.

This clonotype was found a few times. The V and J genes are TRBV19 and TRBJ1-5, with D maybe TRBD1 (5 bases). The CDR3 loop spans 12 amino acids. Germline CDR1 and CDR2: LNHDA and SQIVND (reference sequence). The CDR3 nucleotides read TGTCCCCAGGGCCATAGCAATCAGCCCCAGCATTTT. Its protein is CPQGHSNQPQHF.

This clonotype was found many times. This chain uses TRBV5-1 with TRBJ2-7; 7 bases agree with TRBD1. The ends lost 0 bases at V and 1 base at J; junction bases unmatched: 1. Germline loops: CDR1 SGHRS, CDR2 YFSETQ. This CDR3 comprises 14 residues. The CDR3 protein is CASSLVTGSYEQYF. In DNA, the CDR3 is TGCGCCAGCAGCTTGGTGACAGGGTCCTACGAGCAGTACTTC.

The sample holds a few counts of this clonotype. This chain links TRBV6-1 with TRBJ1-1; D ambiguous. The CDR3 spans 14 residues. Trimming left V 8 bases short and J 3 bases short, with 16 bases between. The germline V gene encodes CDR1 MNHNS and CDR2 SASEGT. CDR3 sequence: CASLSPSGDTEAFF. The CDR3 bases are TGTGCCAGCCTTTCTCCGAGCGGGGACACTGAAGCTTTCTTT.

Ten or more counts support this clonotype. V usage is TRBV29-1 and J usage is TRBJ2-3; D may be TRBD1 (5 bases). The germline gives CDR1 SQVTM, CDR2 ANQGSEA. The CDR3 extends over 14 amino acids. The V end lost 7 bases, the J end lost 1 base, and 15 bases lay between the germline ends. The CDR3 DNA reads TGCAGCGCATCTCAGGACACACGCACAGATACGCAGTATTTT. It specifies CSASQDTRTDTQYF.

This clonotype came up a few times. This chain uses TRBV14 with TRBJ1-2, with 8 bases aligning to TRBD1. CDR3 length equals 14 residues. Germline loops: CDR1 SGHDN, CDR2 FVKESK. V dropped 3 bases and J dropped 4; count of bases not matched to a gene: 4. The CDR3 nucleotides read TGTGCCAGCAGCCACTCGGACAGGGTCTATGGCTACACCTTC. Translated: CASSHSDRVYGYTF.

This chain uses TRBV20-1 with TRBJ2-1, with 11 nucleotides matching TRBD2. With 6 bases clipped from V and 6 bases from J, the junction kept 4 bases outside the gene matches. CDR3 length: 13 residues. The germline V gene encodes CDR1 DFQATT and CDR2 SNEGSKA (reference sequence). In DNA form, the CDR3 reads TGCAGTGCCCCAGGGACTAGCGGCAATGAGCAGTTCTTC. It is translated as CSAPGTSGNEQFF.